A selection of T cell receptor beta chains follows, all from one sample in a study of blood T cell repertoires in COVID-19. The data were produced by immunoSEQ multiplex PCR, yet TCRdb's version contains in-frame clones alone and is incomplete. The sample lists over 50,000 clones; about nine tenths were seen once. Sequencing used peripheral blood. The origin of the receptors is a man in his fifties with active COVID-19. Each CDR3 is given with its conserved first and last residue. A D gene is named only where the DNA matches it firmly. Some rows have no size entry. The others give once, few or many, or a class for an expanded clone.

j_call | v_call | clone_size | d_call | cdr3_aa | cdr3_nt
TRBJ2-5 | TRBV3-1/TRBV3-2 | once | NA | CASSQDPKLRDRGGQETQYF | TGTGCCAGCAGCCAAGATCCCAAATTGCGAGACAGGGGAGGGCAAGAGACCCAGTACTTC
TRBJ2-7 | TRBV2 | NA | NA | CASSGTGGAYEQYF | TGTGCCAGCAGTGGAACAGGGGGGGCCTACGAGCAGTACTTC
TRBJ2-7 | TRBV28 | NA | TRBD1 | CASSSPGTGGHEQYF | TGTGCCAGCAGTTCCCCCGGGACAGGGGGACACGAGCAGTACTTC
TRBJ2-2 | TRBV7-3 | NA | TRBD1 | CASTTGTGATGELFF | TGTGCCAGCACCACCGGGACAGGGGCCACCGGGGAGCTGTTTTTT
TRBJ2-5 | TRBV6-5 | NA | NA | CASSYSTPETQYF | TGTGCCAGCAGTTACTCGACTCCCGAGACCCAGTACTTC
TRBJ2-1 | TRBV9 | once | TRBD2 | CASSVASATSGSFSEQFF | TGTGCCAGCAGCGTAGCTTCTGCGACTAGCGGGAGTTTCAGTGAGCAGTTCTTC
TRBJ2-5 | TRBV19 | NA | TRBD2 | CASSMGGLAGGQETQYF | TGTGCCAGTAGTATGGGAGGACTAGCGGGAGGTCAAGAGACCCAGTACTTC
TRBJ1-6 | TRBV2 | NA | NA | CASSEAAYNSPLHF | TGTGCCAGCAGTGAAGCCGCCTATAATTCACCCCTCCACTTT
TRBJ2-3 | TRBV9 | NA | TRBD2 | CASSVGSGGGAPDTQYF | TGTGCCAGCAGCGTAGGATCGGGCGGGGGGGCCCCAGATACGCAGTATTTT
TRBJ1-1 | TRBV18 | NA | TRBD1 | CASSPGTGEPEAFF | TGTGCCAGCTCACCTGGGACAGGGGAGCCTGAAGCTTTCTTT
TRBJ2-1 | TRBV28 | NA | TRBD2 | CASSLSPHVTGGSYNEQFF | TGTGCCAGCAGTTTATCGCCCCATGTGACGGGAGGGTCTTACAATGAGCAGTTCTTC
TRBJ2-7 | TRBV15 | NA | NA | CATSRDPGRDEQYF | TGTGCCACCAGCAGAGATCCCGGCCGGGACGAGCAGTACTTC
TRBJ2-7 | TRBV20-1 | NA | NA | CSASLVRSYEQYF | TGCAGTGCTAGTCTCGTCAGATCCTACGAGCAGTACTTC
TRBJ1-5 | TRBV6-1 | NA | NA | CASSEVQGEFSNQPQHF | TGTGCCAGCAGTGAGGTACAGGGCGAATTTAGCAATCAGCCCCAGCATTTT
TRBJ1-4 | TRBV5-1 | NA | TRBD1 | CASSLSRQGKGEKLFF | TGCGCCAGCAGCTTAAGCCGACAGGGTAAAGGGGAAAAACTGTTTTTT
TRBJ1-3 | TRBV29-1 | NA | TRBD1 | CSVDGQGGSGNTIYF | TGCAGCGTTGACGGACAGGGTGGGTCTGGAAACACCATATATTTT
TRBJ1-5 | TRBV19 | few | TRBD1 | CASRGTGGISNQPQHF | TGTGCCAGTAGGGGGACAGGGGGCATAAGCAATCAGCCCCAGCATTTT
TRBJ2-6 | TRBV7-2 | few | NA | CASSLVGGATFSGANVLTF | TGTGCCAGCAGCTTAGTTGGGGGCGCTACCTTTTCTGGGGCCAACGTCCTGACTTTC
TRBJ1-2 | TRBV2 | once | TRBD1 | CASSGGQGPGGPYGYTF | TGTGCCAGCAGTGGCGGACAGGGCCCCGGAGGCCCCTATGGCTACACCTTC
TRBJ2-5 | TRBV11-2 | NA | TRBD2 | CASSLDLSGGAGGETQYF | TGTGCCAGCAGCTTAGACCTTAGCGGGGGGGCCGGAGGTGAGACCCAGTACTTC
TRBJ1-2 | TRBV3-1/TRBV3-2 | NA | NA | CASSQVSGLVGYTF | TGTGCCAGCAGCCAAGTATCGGGTCTTGTTGGCTACACCTTC
TRBJ1-5 | TRBV4-2 | NA | NA | CASSQVAGSNQPQHF | TGTGCCAGCAGCCAAGTAGCTGGTAGCAATCAGCCCCAGCATTTT
TRBJ1-1 | TRBV9 | NA | NA | CASSGKGDLNTEAFF | TGTGCCAGCAGCGGCAAGGGGGATTTGAACACTGAAGCTTTCTTT
TRBJ1-5 | TRBV6-2/TRBV6-3 | few | NA | CASSYPRDNQPQHF | TGTGCCAGCAGTTATCCCAGGGACAATCAGCCCCAGCATTTT
TRBJ1-2 | TRBV7-2 | NA | NA | CASSPRADYGYTF | TGTGCCAGCAGCCCGCGGGCGGACTATGGCTACACCTTC
TRBJ1-1 | TRBV27 | NA | TRBD1 | CASSPQTGGRTEAFF | TGTGCCAGCAGTCCACAGACAGGGGGCCGAACTGAAGCTTTCTTT
TRBJ1-1 | TRBV19 | NA | TRBD1 | CASSPPPSGTGGSNTEAFF | TGTGCCAGTAGTCCCCCGCCTTCCGGGACAGGGGGGTCGAACACTGAAGCTTTCTTT
TRBJ1-1 | TRBV6-5 | NA | NA | CASRRSMNTEAFF | TGTGCCAGCAGGCGGAGTATGAACACTGAAGCTTTCTTT
TRBJ1-6 | TRBV5-6 | NA | TRBD1 | CASTDGTGPYNSPLHF | TGTGCCAGCACCGACGGGACAGGACCTTATAATTCACCCCTCCACTTT
TRBJ2-3 | TRBV28 | NA | TRBD2 | CASSPTSSGRAPDTQYF | TGTGCCAGCAGTCCTACCTCGAGCGGGAGGGCCCCAGATACGCAGTATTTT
TRBJ2-1 | TRBV27 | NA | TRBD1 | CASSLGDRDHNEQFF | TGTGCCAGCAGTTTAGGGGACAGGGACCACAATGAGCAGTTCTTC
TRBJ2-2 | TRBV5-1 | NA | NA | CASSPVQDKTGELFF | TGCGCCAGCAGCCCGGTTCAGGATAAGACCGGGGAGCTGTTTTTT
TRBJ2-7 | TRBV5-4 | NA | TRBD2 | CASSLGGSSSYEQYF | TGTGCCAGCAGCCTCGGCGGGAGTTCCTCCTACGAGCAGTACTTC
TRBJ2-7 | TRBV7-2 | NA | TRBD1 | CASSFSRDRVHEQYF | TGTGCCAGCAGCTTTTCTCGGGACAGGGTACACGAGCAGTACTTC
TRBJ2-7 | TRBV27 | NA | NA | CASSFRPTQSSGGSYEQYF | TGTGCCAGCAGTTTTCGTCCGACCCAAAGTAGCGGCGGGTCCTACGAGCAGTACTTC
TRBJ1-1 | TRBV30 | NA | NA | CAWSLALNTEAFF | TGTGCCTGGAGTCTAGCTTTGAACACTGAAGCTTTCTTT
TRBJ2-7 | TRBV12-3/TRBV12-4 | NA | NA | CASSFGFEQYF | TGTGCCAGCAGTTTCGGGTTCGAGCAGTACTTC
TRBJ1-4 | TRBV5-1 | NA | NA | CASNSGVATNEKLFF | TGCGCCAGCAATTCAGGGGTGGCAACTAATGAAAAACTGTTTTTT
TRBJ1-2 | TRBV27 | NA | TRBD1 | CASSLRQGAGYTF | TGTGCCAGCAGTTTACGACAGGGGGCCGGCTACACCTTC
TRBJ2-5 | TRBV27 | NA | TRBD1 | CASTAGRDRGRRAGTQYF | TGTGCCAGCACCGCCGGAAGGGACAGGGGGCGCCGGGCGGGAACCCAGTACTTC